A single sample gave rise to the 27 T cell receptor beta chains below, sequenced in a study of early T cells in non-severe SARS-CoV-2 infection. One entry per CDR3 protein results from TCRdb running MiXCR on the 5' RACE reads. Of approximately 35,000 distinct CDR3 sequences listed, around 4.1% were seen once; the top ten hold roughly 5.5%. Sequencing input: whole blood. Every receptor here comes from an adult who was a healthcare worker with PCR-confirmed SARS-CoV-2 infection or an uninfected control (not recorded which).

The rearrangement joins TRBV20-1 to TRBJ1-1; 7 bases fit TRBD1. CDR1 and CDR2 from the germline V gene are DFQATT and SNEGSKA (reference sequence). This CDR3 has 14 amino acids. The V gene end was trimmed by 3 bases and the J gene end by 0 bases; junction bases not matched to a gene: 4. CDR3 in amino acids: CSARKGAMNTEAFF. As DNA, the CDR3 is TGCAGTGCTAGGAAGGGGGCCATGAACACTGAAGCTTTCTTT.

This clonotype showed up many times. The CDR3 bases are TGTGCCAGTAGCTCCGGGACAGGGGGCTTGGGTAGCGGGTCCAATGAGCAGTTCTTC. Protein product: CASSSGTGGLGSGSNEQFF. The rearrangement uses TRBV19 and TRBJ2-1; 12 bases are a match to TRBD1. The germline V gene encodes CDR1 LNHDA and CDR2 SQIVND (reference sequence). The CDR3 extends over 19 amino acids. Losses at the gene ends were 6 bases for V and 6 bases for J; bases not matched to a gene: 18.

This clonotype appeared many times. The CDR3 DNA reads as TGCAGCGTTGGGAGGCAGGGGTCCTACGAGCAGTACTTC. It is translated as CSVGRQGSYEQYF. The gene calls are TRBV29-1 and TRBJ2-7; perhaps TRBD1 as D (6 bases). Trimming removed 4 bases from V and 1 base from J, with 11 bases in between. This CDR3 is built from 13 residues. Looked up from germline, CDR1 is SQVTM and CDR2 is ANQGSEA.

The chain has TRBV14 and TRBJ2-5; D is ambiguous. The CDR3 length is 12 residues. CDR1 is SGHDN and CDR2 is FVKESK in the germline V gene. The ends were cut back, 1 base at V and 4 bases at J, with 4 bases in the middle. The CDR3 loop is CASSQASETQYF. CDR3 sequence (DNA): TGTGCCAGCAGCCAAGCGTCAGAGACCCAGTACTTC.

In regard to this clonotype: A single base separates this from a much larger clone, so it may be a read error. The V call is TRBV7-9, the J call TRBJ2-7; 10 bases match TRBD1. Losses at the gene ends were 3 bases for V and 5 bases for J; bases not matched to a gene: 1. The CDR3 covers 13 residues. CDR1 and CDR2 (germline): SEHNR, FQNEAQ (reference sequence). This chain's CDR3 is CASSLTGGDEQYF. The CDR3 DNA is TGTGCCAGCAGCTTGACAGGGGGCGACGAGCAGTACTTC. The variable domain in full, with the rest retrieved from reference TRBV7-9 and TRBJ2-7, is DTGVSQNPRHKITKRGQNVTFRCDPISEHNRLYWYRQTLGQGPEFLTYFQNEAQLEKSRLLSDRFSAERPKGSFSTLEIQRTEQGDSAMYLCASSLTGGDEQYFGPGTRLTVT.

This clonotype was detected many times. The chain carries TRBV29-1 and TRBJ2-3; D remains ambiguous. Per germline, CDR1 SQVTM and CDR2 ANQGSEA. Deletions cut 3 bases from V and 4 bases from J, with 8 bases between. The CDR3 has 12 amino acids. The CDR3 region is CSVDPGADTQYF. The CDR3 nucleotides read TGCAGCGTTGACCCGGGCGCAGATACGCAGTATTTT.

The table lists this clonotype with many counts. The J gene is TRBJ2-5, the V gene TRBV12-3 or TRBV12-4; 8 positions agree with TRBD1. CDR3 length equals 15 residues. J was trimmed by 4 bases and V by 0 bases; bases with no gene match: 4. The CDR3 DNA reads TGTGCCAGCAGTTTAGCAAGGACAGGGTTAGAGACCCAGTACTTC. Residues: CASSLARTGLETQYF.

This clonotype occurred many times. V gene TRBV18 combines with J gene TRBJ1-1; D is possibly TRBD1 (6 bases). Germline CDR1 is KGHSH and CDR2 is LQKENI. This CDR3 comprises 19 residues. V was clipped by 2 bases and J by 0 bases, with 22 bases between them. This chain's CDR3 is CASSPALQQGRGMNTEAFF. The CDR3 DNA sequence: TGTGCCAGCTCACCAGCTCTCCAACAGGGAAGAGGGATGAACACTGAAGCTTTCTTT.

Ten or more counts support this clonotype. This chain connects TRBV27 to TRBJ2-7; the match to TRBD1 covers 7 bases. Germline V gene data show CDR1 as MNHEY and CDR2 as SMNVEV (reference sequence). The CDR3 runs to 14 residues. Germline trimming cut 6 bases from V and 6 bases from J; bases unmatched to any gene: 11. CDR3: CASRPGTERREQYF. CDR3 in DNA: TGTGCCAGCAGACCCGGGACAGAGCGGCGCGAGCAGTACTTC.

The rearrangement joins TRBV2 to TRBJ2-7; D remains unclear. CDR3 length equals 10 residues. Per the germline V gene, CDR1 is SNHLY and CDR2 is FYNNEI. V was shortened by 3 bases and J by 7 bases, with 4 bases between the two germline ends. CDR3 DNA sequence: TGTGCCAGCAGTGACTGGGAGCAGTACTTC. This gives the protein CASSDWEQYF.

This clonotype appeared many times. The chain uses TRBV11-2 and TRBJ1-2, with D hard to call. In germline, CDR1 is SGHAT, CDR2 FQNNGV. V dropped 1 base and J dropped 7 bases, with 13 bases sitting between them. The CDR3 consists of 14 residues. The CDR3 reads CASSLVVSGVGYTF. The CDR3 DNA reads TGTGCCAGCAGCTTAGTGGTATCAGGAGTTGGCTACACCTTC.

This clonotype was seen many times. The chain uses TRBV29-1 and TRBJ2-1; the match to TRBD1 covers 12 bases. The germline CDR1 and CDR2 sequences are SQVTM and ANQGSEA. The CDR3 loop spans 14 amino acids. With 6 bases clipped from V and 9 bases from J, the junction kept 9 bases outside the gene matches. The CDR3 nucleotides are TGCAGCGTCACTATAGGGACAGGGGGCTTTGAGCAGTTCTTC. Its protein is CSVTIGTGGFEQFF.

This chain uses TRBV27 with TRBJ2-4, with a weak D call TRBD2 (7 bases). Germline V CDR1 and CDR2: MNHEY, SMNVEV (reference sequence). CDR3 size: 13 residues. V was pared by 3 bases and J by 7 bases, with 10 bases between. The CDR3 DNA reads as TGTGCCAGCAGTTTTCGGGGGGCGAACATTCAGTACTTC. This translates into CASSFRGANIQYF.

There are many counts of this clonotype. The rearrangement joins TRBV2 to TRBJ1-2, with a weak D call TRBD1 (6 bases). CDR3 size: 13 residues. Germline V CDR1 and CDR2: SNHLY, FYNNEI. Deletions cut 4 bases from V and 0 bases from J, with 6 bases between. The CDR3 DNA reads as TGTGCCAGCAGTGGGACAGCTAACTATGGCTACACCTTC. Its protein product is CASSGTANYGYTF.

This clonotype was found many times. The chain employs TRBV5-1 and TRBJ2-3; TRBD2 aligns across 9 bases. This CDR3 has 16 amino acids. Germline V CDR1 and CDR2: SGHRS, YFSETQ. J lost 4 bases, V lost 4 bases, and 10 bases had no gene match. The CDR3 region is CASSPGRGLASDTQYF. For the CDR3, the DNA is TGCGCCAGCAGCCCGGGAAGGGGACTAGCATCAGATACGCAGTATTTT.

This clonotype was found many times. CDR3 amino acids: CASSSQGARYGYTF. CDR3 nucleotides: TGTGCCAGTAGTTCACAGGGGGCCCGGTATGGCTACACCTTC. V gene TRBV19 combines with J gene TRBJ1-2; 9 bases match TRBD1. This CDR3 contains 14 residues. Germline lookup yields CDR1 LNHDA and CDR2 SQIVND (reference sequence). Trimming at V came to 5 bases and at J to 5 bases, leaving 6 bases not matched to a gene.

This clonotype occurred many times. This chain links TRBV4-2 with TRBJ2-2, with 8 positions matching TRBD2. The V gene end was trimmed by 0 bases and the J gene end by 3 bases; junction bases not matched to a gene: 9. Per germline, CDR1 LGHNA and CDR2 YNFKEQ. The CDR3 contains 18 residues. The CDR3 DNA sequence: TGTGCCAGCAGCCAAGATCGGGGAGCGGGGGCCGACACCGGGGAGCTGTTTTTT. Translated, it gives CASSQDRGAGADTGELFF.

Ten or more counts support this clonotype. The V call is TRBV18, the J call TRBJ1-3; D perhaps matches TRBD1 (5 bases). Germline assignment: CDR1 KGHSH and CDR2 LQKENI. V shed 3 bases and J shed 2 bases, with 14 bases lying between them. This CDR3 contains 16 residues. CDR3 DNA: TGTGCCAGCTCACCTCAGGGTGACATTACTGGAAACACCATATATTTT. Its protein is CASSPQGDITGNTIYF. Variable domain in full (rest from reference TRBV18 and TRBJ1-3): NAGVMQNPRHLVRRRGQEARLRCSPMKGHSHVYWYRQLPEEGLKFMVYLQKENIIDESGMPKERFSAEFPKEGPSILRIQQVVRGDSAAYFCASSPQGDITGNTIYFGEGSWLTVV.

This clonotype showed up just a few times. The rearrangement links TRBV5-1 to TRBJ2-3; no clear D. Trimming took off 3 bases at V and 2 bases at J, with 13 bases between the two ends. In germline, CDR1 is SGHRS, CDR2 YFSETQ. This CDR3 has 15 amino acids. For the CDR3, the DNA is TGCGCCAGCAGCTCACTAATCTCGTACACAGATACGCAGTATTTT. This translates into CASSSLISYTDTQYF.

This clonotype was picked up many times. The chain employs TRBV12-3 or TRBV12-4 and TRBJ1-1; no firm D call. V was trimmed by 3 bases and J by 3 bases, leaving 5 bases between them. The CDR3 sequence is 12 residues long. Written as DNA, the CDR3 is TGTGCCAGCAGTTTCTCGGACACTGAAGCTTTCTTT. Translating gives CASSFSDTEAFF.

The table lists this clonotype with many counts. V usage is TRBV10-3 and J usage is TRBJ1-3; D might be TRBD1 (6 bases). Germline V gene lookup returns CDR1 ENHRY and CDR2 SYGVKD. V lost 6 bases and J 0 bases, leaving 18 bases between the germline ends. This CDR3 spans 17 amino acids. In DNA, the CDR3 is TGTGCCATCAGCAGGGGACTGACCATCAGCTCTGGAAACACCATATATTTT. This codes for CAISRGLTISSGNTIYF.

In this sample, this clonotype turned up many times. This chain connects TRBV7-2 to TRBJ2-7; no firm D call. Germline V CDR1 and CDR2: SGHTA, FQGNSA. Trimming cost V 4 bases and J 7 bases, with 11 bases left between them. The CDR3 spans 12 residues. CDR3 residues: CASSSYIGEQYF. The CDR3 nucleotides read TGTGCCAGCAGCTCGTATATCGGGGAGCAGTACTTC.

Many counts were recorded for this clonotype. Mismatch with germline at one junction end may stem from a read error. This sequence joins TRBV3-1 and TRBJ1-1; the D is unclear. The CDR3 is made up of 12 amino acids. From germline, CDR1 is LGHDT and CDR2 YNNKEL (reference sequence). In DNA, the CDR3 is TGTGCCAGCAGCCAAGGGTACGGATGGCTAGACTTT. Protein sequence: CASSQGYGWLDF.

Note on this clonotype: Just one base apart from a much larger clone, this may be a read error. V is TRBV18 and J is TRBJ1-2; TRBD1 aligns across 9 bases. The CDR3 is 16 residues long. J gave up 3 bases and V 3 bases, and 8 bases lay outside the gene matches. CDR1 KGHSH and CDR2 LQKENI come from the germline V gene. CDR3 sequence reads: CASSPTGQGADYGYTF. The CDR3 DNA is TGTGCCAGCTCACCCACGGGACAGGGCGCAGACTATGGCTACACCTTC. The whole variable domain, filled in from reference TRBV18 and TRBJ1-2, reads NAGVMQNPRHLVRRRGQEARLRCSPMKGHSHVYWYRQLPEEGLKFMVYLQKENIIDESGMPKERFSAEFPKEGPSILRIQQVVRGDSAAYFCASSPTGQGADYGYTFGSGTRLTVV.

This clonotype was picked up many times. This chain uses TRBV18 with TRBJ2-7, with D hard to call. Germline V gives CDR1 KGHSH, CDR2 LQKENI. With 0 bases removed from V and 5 bases from J, the gap between germline ends came to 14 bases. This CDR3 spans 15 amino acids. The CDR3 loop is CASSPPGSRNDEQYF. The CDR3 DNA reads as TGTGCCAGCTCACCACCTGGATCTAGAAATGACGAGCAGTACTTC.

There are many counts of this clonotype. V and J are TRBV7-9 and TRBJ2-5; the match to TRBD2 covers 11 bases. J was trimmed by 4 bases and V by 4 bases; bases with no gene match: 11. The germline V gene encodes CDR1 SEHNR and CDR2 FQNEAQ (reference sequence). The CDR3 spans 17 residues. The CDR3 nucleotides read TGTGCCAGCAGCTACGAACCTAGCGGGAGGAGAGGAGAGACCCAGTACTTC. This encodes CASSYEPSGRRGETQYF.

This clonotype was seen many times. The chain carries TRBV7-6 and TRBJ2-5; 12 nucleotides align to TRBD2. Trimming took 5 bases from V and 2 from J; bases not matched to a gene: 9. This CDR3 is 17 amino acids long. Germline V lookup: CDR1 SGHVS, CDR2 FNYEAQ. CDR3: CASSTQTSGGPQETQYF. The DNA of the CDR3 is TGTGCCAGCAGCACCCAGACTAGCGGGGGACCGCAAGAGACCCAGTACTTC.